The next 22 T cell receptor beta chains were all read from a single sample in a study of shared clonotypes between healthy human individuals. This table comes from immunoSEQ multiplex PCR, and its TCRdb copy is limited to in-frame clones, with some not included. The sample has approximately 250,000 clones, 50% to 75% seen once; the top ten hold 11%. Sequencing was performed on memory CD4+ T cells sorted from blood. Subset noted: CD45RA-negative fraction. Receptor source: a man aged 30 to 45 in good health.

The rearrangement joins TRBV11-2 to TRBJ2-7; D is unresolved. CDR3 size: 13 residues. The germline CDR1 and CDR2 sequences are SGHAT and FQNNGV. Trimming removed 5 bases at V and 0 bases at J, with 8 bases between. CDR3 sequence reads: CASSRVSSYEQYF. The CDR3 region has the DNA TGTGCCAGCAGCAGGGTGAGCTCCTACGAGCAGTACTTC.

The J gene is TRBJ2-5, the V gene TRBV7-2; TRBD1 is a possible D gene (5 bases). Germline CDR1 reads SGHTA; CDR2 reads FQGNSA. The V end lost 2 bases, the J end lost 4 bases, and 8 bases lay between the germline ends. CDR3 size: 13 residues. The CDR3, as DNA: TGTGCCAGCAGCTTACAGGGTTCAGAGACCCAGTACTTC. Protein: CASSLQGSETQYF.

There are a few counts of this clone. This chain links TRBV4-1 with TRBJ2-1; the D gene is possibly TRBD2 (5 bases). There are 16 residues in the CDR3. Germline V gene sequence: CDR1 MGHRA, CDR2 YSYEKL. Trimming removed 1 base at V and 10 bases at J, with 20 bases between. CDR3 region: CASSQAGLVVQWEQFF. The CDR3 DNA follows: TGCGCCAGCAGCCAAGCCGGACTCGTCGTGCAGTGGGAGCAGTTCTTC.

The rearrangement links TRBV5-1 to TRBJ2-2; 8 nucleotides match TRBD1. This CDR3 is built from 17 residues. Germline values: CDR1 SGHRS, CDR2 YFSETQ. V gave up 2 bases and J gave up 3 bases; unmatched junction bases: 9. Here the CDR3 reads CASSLRPGQEYTGELFF. In nucleotides, the CDR3 is TGCGCCAGCAGCTTAAGGCCGGGACAGGAATACACCGGGGAGCTGTTTTTT.

This clone has a handful of counts. The rearrangement links TRBV7-2 to TRBJ2-1, with a tentative D call TRBD1 (6 bases). In germline, CDR1 is SGHTA, CDR2 FQGNSA. Trimming removed 1 base at V and 0 bases at J, with 13 bases between. The CDR3 covers 17 residues. CDR3: CASSLGGLRSSYNEQFF. In DNA, the CDR3 is TGTGCCAGCAGCTTAGGGGGGCTGCGGTCCTCCTACAATGAGCAGTTCTTC.

This clone was detected only a few times. CDR3 bases: TGCGCCAGCAGCTTGGAGGGACTAACCTACGAGCAGTACTTC. Its protein is CASSLEGLTYEQYF. The rearrangement uses TRBV5-1 and TRBJ2-7; 7 nucleotides match TRBD2. The trim removed 0 bases at V and 2 bases at J, leaving 2 bases unmatched. The CDR3 loop spans 14 amino acids. The V gene's germline CDR1 is SGHRS and CDR2 YFSETQ.

J is TRBJ1-2 and V is TRBV5-1; tentatively, D is TRBD1 (5 bases). CDR1 is SGHRS and CDR2 is YFSETQ in the germline V gene. V dropped 0 bases and J dropped 4 bases, with 10 bases sitting between them. CDR3 length equals 14 residues. The DNA for the CDR3 is TGCGCCAGCAGCTTGGGGACAACTTCCTATGGCTACACCTTC. It specifies CASSLGTTSYGYTF.

The rearrangement links TRBV28 to TRBJ1-5; weak D call: TRBD1 (5 bases). Deletions cut 5 bases from V and 6 bases from J, with 17 bases between. There are 15 residues in the CDR3. CDR1 is MDHEN and CDR2 is SYDVKM in the germline V gene. Written as DNA, the CDR3 is TGTGCCAGCAGTGCCCTCGGGGGGAGCGGTCAGCCCCAGCATTTT. Amino acid sequence: CASSALGGSGQPQHF.

The sample holds one count of this clone. The chain carries TRBV2 and TRBJ1-1; D remains ambiguous. Germline V CDR1 and CDR2: SNHLY, FYNNEI. The CDR3 has 13 residues. Trimming removed 6 bases from V and 2 bases from J, with 10 bases in between. CDR3 coding DNA: TGTGCCAGCAGATTCGACAAAAACACTGAAGCTTTCTTT. It specifies CASRFDKNTEAFF.

The chain combines TRBV7-2 with TRBJ2-3, with a weak D call TRBD1 (6 bases). This CDR3 spans 14 amino acids. Between the trimmed V and J ends, which lost 7 bases and 8 bases, there was a span of 19 bases. The germline V gene encodes CDR1 SGHTA and CDR2 FQGNSA. The CDR3 DNA sequence: TGTGCCAGCACCTTCGGCCCAGGGGCGGGTACGCAGTATTTT. This sequence encodes CASTFGPGAGTQYF.

The rearrangement uses TRBV6-1 and TRBJ2-3; D is possibly TRBD1 or TRBD2 (5 bases each). This CDR3 comprises 15 residues. Germline V gene data show CDR1 as MNHNS and CDR2 as SASEGT. V lost 1 base and J lost 0, with 8 bases in between. The CDR3 protein is CASSEERDSTDTQYF. DNA for the CDR3: TGTGCCAGCAGTGAAGAGAGGGACAGCACAGATACGCAGTATTTT.

The gene calls are TRBV6-1 and TRBJ1-5; D gene ambiguous. Germline V gene sequence: CDR1 MNHNS, CDR2 SASEGT. V was shortened by 6 bases and J by 0 bases, with 12 bases between the two germline ends. The CDR3 runs 15 residues. The CDR3 coding sequence is TGTGCCAGCAGCTCGGGCGATTATAGCAATCAGCCCCAGCATTTT. It translates to CASSSGDYSNQPQHF.

The V and J genes are TRBV10-1 and TRBJ2-4, with D uncertain. Trimming removed 2 bases at V and 1 base at J, with 9 bases between. The CDR3 is 15 amino acids. CDR1 WNHNN and CDR2 SYGVQD come from the germline V gene (reference sequence). CDR3 region: CASSETETAKNIQYF. In DNA form, the CDR3 reads TGCGCCAGCAGTGAGACGGAGACGGCCAAAAACATTCAGTACTTC.

The V and J genes are TRBV5-1 and TRBJ2-3, with a tentative D call TRBD2 (6 bases). The germline V and J ends were trimmed by 3 bases and 0 bases, with 14 bases remaining between them. This CDR3 has 16 residues. Germline lookup yields CDR1 SGHRS and CDR2 YFSETQ. The CDR3 DNA follows: TGCGCCAGCAGCTCGGGGACTGATACTAGCACAGATACGCAGTATTTT. Translation gives CASSSGTDTSTDTQYF.

The chain uses TRBV9 and TRBJ2-3, with D uncertain. Germline CDR1 is SGDLS and CDR2 is YYNGEE. The CDR3 totals 15 residues. The ends were cut back, 1 base at V and 0 bases at J, with 9 bases in the middle. The CDR3 protein is CASSVSPVSTDTQYF. CDR3 in DNA: TGTGCCAGCAGCGTATCCCCAGTTAGCACAGATACGCAGTATTTT.

This clone was recorded at least ten times. V usage is TRBV11-3 and J usage is TRBJ2-7, with TRBD1 identical over 7 bases. The CDR3 has 13 amino acids. With 4 bases clipped from V and 5 bases from J, the junction kept 5 bases outside the gene matches. Germline CDR1 SGHNT, CDR2 YENEEA. The CDR3 nucleotides are TGTGCCAGCAGCTCGACAGGGTTCAACGAGCAGTACTTC. Protein sequence: CASSSTGFNEQYF. Full variable domain (rest looked up from reference TRBV11-3 and TRBJ2-7): EAGVVQSPRYKIIEKKQPVAFWCNPISGHNTLYWYLQNLGQGPELLIRYENEEAVDDSQLPKDRFSAERLKGVDSTLKIQPAELGDSAVYLCASSSTGFNEQYFGPGTRLTVT.

The V and J genes are TRBV5-5 and TRBJ2-6; D is undetermined. Germline loops: CDR1 SGHKS, CDR2 YYEKEE (reference sequence). The V and J ends lost 4 bases and 4 bases respectively, with 9 bases between them. CDR3 size: 14 residues. The CDR3 bases are TGTGCCAGCAGCCTTCCATCCGGGGCCAACGTCCTGACTTTC. It translates to CASSLPSGANVLTF.

This chain links TRBV7-9 with TRBJ2-5, with 7 bases aligning to TRBD1. Per the germline V gene, CDR1 is SEHNR and CDR2 is FQNEAQ (reference sequence). The CDR3 sequence is 14 residues long. With 1 base clipped from V and 4 bases from J, the junction kept 3 bases outside the gene matches. The CDR3 bases are TGTGCCAGCAGCTTAGGACAGGGAATAGAGACCCAGTACTTC. As protein: CASSLGQGIETQYF.

The chain uses TRBV30 and TRBJ1-5; D remains unclear. V lost 1 base and J 0 bases, leaving 7 bases between the germline ends. The germline gives CDR1 GTSNPN, CDR2 SVGIG (reference sequence). The CDR3 extends over 14 amino acids. CDR3 amino acids: CAWSAGGSNQPQHF. The CDR3 nucleotides read TGTGCCTGGAGTGCAGGTGGTAGCAATCAGCCCCAGCATTTT.

The gene calls are TRBV5-1 and TRBJ2-5; the match to TRBD1 covers 10 bases. The V gene end was trimmed by 0 bases and the J gene end by 3 bases; junction bases not matched to a gene: 5. The CDR3 runs 16 residues. Per germline, CDR1 SGHRS and CDR2 YFSETQ. The CDR3 nucleotides read TGCGCCAGCAGCTTGGGCGACAGGGGGCGCGAAGAGACCCAGTACTTC. This gives the protein CASSLGDRGREETQYF.

The V call is TRBV28, the J call TRBJ2-5; D remains ambiguous. Trimming left V 6 bases short and J 5 bases short, with 10 bases between. This CDR3 is built from 12 residues. CDR1 MDHEN and CDR2 SYDVKM come from the germline V gene. CDR3 residues: CASRRSVETQYF. The CDR3 DNA sequence: TGTGCCAGCAGGAGGTCGGTGGAGACCCAGTACTTC.

This clone was counted once. The chain links TRBV7-4 to TRBJ2-7; 9 bases map to TRBD2. CDR3 length: 15 residues. Germline V lookup: CDR1 SGHVT, CDR2 SQSDAQ. The trim removed 1 base at V and 7 bases at J, leaving 8 bases unmatched. This CDR3 reads CASSLGGRGSGEQYF. The CDR3 DNA sequence: TGTGCCAGCAGCTTAGGCGGGAGGGGCAGCGGAGAGCAGTACTTC.